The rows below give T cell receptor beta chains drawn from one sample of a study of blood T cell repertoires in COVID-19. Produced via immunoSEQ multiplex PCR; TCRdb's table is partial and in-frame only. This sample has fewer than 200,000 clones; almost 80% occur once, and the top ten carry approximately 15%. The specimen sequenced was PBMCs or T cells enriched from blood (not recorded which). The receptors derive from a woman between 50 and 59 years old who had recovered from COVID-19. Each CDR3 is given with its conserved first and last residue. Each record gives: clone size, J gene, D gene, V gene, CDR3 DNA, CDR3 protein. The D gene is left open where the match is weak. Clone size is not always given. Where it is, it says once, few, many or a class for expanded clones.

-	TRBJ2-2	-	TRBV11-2	TGTGCCAGCAGCTCATCTAGCATCGGGGAGCTGTTTTTT	CASSSSSIGELFF
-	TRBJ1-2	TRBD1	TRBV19	TGTGCCAGTGCCCTGGGGACAGGGTTGGGTGGCTACACCTTC	CASALGTGLGGYTF
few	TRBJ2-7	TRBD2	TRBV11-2	TGTGCCAGCAGCTTAGAGTTCTCCAGCGGGAGGGCCCTGCAGTACTTC	CASSLEFSSGRALQYF
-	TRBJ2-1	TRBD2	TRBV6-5	TGTGCCAGCAGTACCCTAGCGGGGGGGAGCAATGAGCAGTTCTTC	CASSTLAGGSNEQFF
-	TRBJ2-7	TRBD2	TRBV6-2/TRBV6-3	TGTGCCAGCAGCCGCAGACTAGCAGGTCCGCTATCCGAGCAGTACTTC	CASSRRLAGPLSEQYF
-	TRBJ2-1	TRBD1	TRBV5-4	TGTGCCAGCAGCGCGATTCGTTCGGGACAGGGGGGAAAACTTACAAATGAGCAGTTCTTC	CASSAIRSGQGGKLTNEQFF
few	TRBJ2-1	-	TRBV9	TGTGCCAGCAGCGGGGCCAATGAGCAGTTCTTC	CASSGANEQFF
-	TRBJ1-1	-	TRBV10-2	TGCGCCAGCAGTCGAGTGGACACTGAAGCTTTCTTT	CASSRVDTEAFF
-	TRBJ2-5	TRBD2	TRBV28	TGTGCCACCGAGGCGGGGGGCCAAGAGACCCAGTACTTC	CATEAGGQETQYF
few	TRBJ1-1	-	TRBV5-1	TGCGCCAGCAGCGTGGACAGTCGTAACACTGAAGCTTTCTTT	CASSVDSRNTEAFF
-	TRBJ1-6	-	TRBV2	TGTGCCAGCAGTCAGGACAGCTCCTATAATTCACCCCTCCACTTT	CASSQDSSYNSPLHF
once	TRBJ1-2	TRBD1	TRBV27	TGTGCCAGCAGTTCAATAACCGGACAGGGGGCGGCTGGCTACACCTTC	CASSSITGQGAAGYTF
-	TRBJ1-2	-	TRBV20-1	TGCAGTGCTAGAGACTTTCCGGGCTACACCTTC	CSARDFPGYTF
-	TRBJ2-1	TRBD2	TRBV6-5	TGTGCCAGCACCCGACTAGCGGGAAACAATGAGCAGTTCTTC	CASTRLAGNNEQFF
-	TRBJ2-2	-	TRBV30	TGTGCCTGGAGACGGGGCACCGGGGAGCTGTTTTTT	CAWRRGTGELFF
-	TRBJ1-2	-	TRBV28	TGTGCCAGCAGCATCCTCGTCGGGAAAGGAGATGGCTACACCTTC	CASSILVGKGDGYTF
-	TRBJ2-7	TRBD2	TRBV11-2	TGTGCCAGCAGCTCCCGACTAGCGGGAGGCCCGAGCTCCTACGAGCAGTACTTC	CASSSRLAGGPSSYEQYF